The present T cell receptor (beta chain) was sequenced within a study of T-cell memory formation after mild COVID-19. Study-wide findings and caveats: Contracting clones, day 15 to 85, had balanced CD4/CD8, and later expanders favored CD4+. That cross-reactive memory joined was suggested by some responding clones appearing in pre-infection memory.

TCR alpha and TCR beta cDNA libraries with sample barcodes and UMIs came from 5'RACE using constant-segment primers. TCRdb passed the 5' RACE reads through MiXCR, listing each CDR3 protein once. The sample shows a few hundred thousand distinct CDR3 sequences, approximately 24% of them seen only once. In germline, CDR1 is SEHNR, CDR2 FQNEAQ (reference sequence). This CDR3 spans 12 amino acids. Trimming pared 0 bases from V and 4 bases from J, leaving 1 base between. This clonotype has at least ten counts. The target antigen is unknown. The source material was PBMCs or a T cell subset sorted from them (not recorded which). The chain carries TRBV7-9 and TRBJ1-5, with unresolved D. The sequence derives from an adult woman who had mild COVID-19 (a few samples of this study predate the infection). Cell type and time point are not known. The CDR3 region is CASSLANQPQHF. DNA of the CDR3: TGTGCCAGCAGCTTAGCGAATCAGCCCCAGCATTTT.